These T cell receptor beta chains were read from a single sample in a study of neurological immune-mediated disorders. TCRdb recomputed calls from the 5' RACE reads with MiXCR, one row per CDR3 protein. The sample yields about 37,000 distinct CDR3 sequences, 11% seen once. Specimen: CD4+ T cells from blood. The receptors come from a woman aged 30 to 39 with HTLV-1-associated myelopathy (HAM/TSP). Each CDR3 is given without its conserved first and last residue. Fields, in order: V gene, CDR3 length, J gene, CDR3 protein.

v_gene: TRBV2
len: 11
j_gene: TRBJ2-2
CDR3aa: ASSEPGIRELF

v_gene: TRBV14
len: 12
j_gene: TRBJ1-2
CDR3aa: ASSQTGGRYGYT

v_gene: TRBV20-1
len: 15
j_gene: TRBJ2-3
CDR3aa: SARKSLGTTKADTQY

v_gene: TRBV6-6
len: 14
j_gene: TRBJ2-1
CDR3aa: ASSSSASDTYNEQF

v_gene: TRBV29-1
len: 13
j_gene: TRBJ2-1
CDR3aa: SVERVQRGGYEQF

v_gene: TRBV20-1
len: 12
j_gene: TRBJ1-1
CDR3aa: SAWPGRGNTEAF

v_gene: TRBV5-1
len: 13
j_gene: TRBJ2-1
CDR3aa: ASSRGGGSYNEQF

v_gene: TRBV2
len: 11
j_gene: TRBJ2-7
CDR3aa: ASLRGLGDQQY

v_gene: TRBV5-1
len: 13
j_gene: TRBJ2-1
CDR3aa: ASSLGVSGGNEQF

v_gene: TRBV29-1
len: 9
j_gene: TRBJ1-2
CDR3aa: SVTENYGYT

v_gene: TRBV20-1
len: 13
j_gene: TRBJ1-5
CDR3aa: SARGLGPGNQPQH

v_gene: TRBV7-6
len: 13
j_gene: TRBJ2-3
CDR3aa: ASSGGLSRKDTQY

v_gene: TRBV18
len: 12
j_gene: TRBJ1-1
CDR3aa: ASSPPLVDRVAF

v_gene: TRBV5-1
len: 10
j_gene: TRBJ2-7
CDR3aa: ASRLSEREQY

v_gene: TRBV18
len: 12
j_gene: TRBJ2-7
CDR3aa: ASSPGQGAFEQY

v_gene: TRBV5-1
len: 14
j_gene: TRBJ2-4
CDR3aa: ASSPGTGLGKNIQY

v_gene: TRBV20-1
len: 9
j_gene: TRBJ1-1
CDR3aa: SAKDYTEAF

v_gene: TRBV2
len: 12
j_gene: TRBJ2-7
CDR3aa: ASTGTGGVYEQY

v_gene: TRBV19
len: 13
j_gene: TRBJ1-1
CDR3aa: ASISRGVGNTEAF

v_gene: TRBV18
len: 13
j_gene: TRBJ2-7
CDR3aa: ASSPGQGSGDEQY

v_gene: TRBV12-3/TRBV12-4
len: 10
j_gene: TRBJ2-5
CDR3aa: ASRSGQETQY

v_gene: TRBV29-1
len: 10
j_gene: TRBJ2-5
CDR3aa: SVKSQGETQY

v_gene: TRBV5-1
len: 12
j_gene: TRBJ2-4
CDR3aa: ASSLNPGANIQY

v_gene: TRBV5-5
len: 12
j_gene: TRBJ1-3
CDR3aa: ASSLLQGGNTIY

v_gene: TRBV3-1
len: 14
j_gene: TRBJ2-4
CDR3aa: ASSQGQFRAKNIQY

v_gene: TRBV20-1
len: 13
j_gene: TRBJ2-5
CDR3aa: SARDNGGPQETQY

v_gene: TRBV20-1
len: 12
j_gene: TRBJ1-5
CDR3aa: SAREQGRGQPQH

v_gene: TRBV29-1
len: 15
j_gene: TRBJ1-3
CDR3aa: SVTDDRASGTKNTIY

v_gene: TRBV7-2
len: 12
j_gene: TRBJ1-2
CDR3aa: ASSRDRINYGYT

v_gene: TRBV12-3/TRBV12-4
len: 14
j_gene: TRBJ2-2
CDR3aa: ASSLRLLAGAGELF

v_gene: TRBV20-1
len: 13
j_gene: TRBJ2-3
CDR3aa: SATGTRSSTDTQY

v_gene: TRBV7-3
len: 11
j_gene: TRBJ1-5
CDR3aa: ASSLRADQPQH

v_gene: TRBV20-1
len: 14
j_gene: TRBJ2-1
CDR3aa: SARDLAQRRWGEQF

v_gene: TRBV12-3/TRBV12-4
len: 12
j_gene: TRBJ1-2
CDR3aa: ASSFPDSNYGYT

v_gene: TRBV20-1
len: 13
j_gene: TRBJ2-1
CDR3aa: SASRTSGGYNEQF

v_gene: TRBV10-3
len: 12
j_gene: TRBJ2-7
CDR3aa: AIRQGVASYEQY

v_gene: TRBV30
len: 14
j_gene: TRBJ2-7
CDR3aa: AWRAPTGKSAYEQY

v_gene: TRBV5-1
len: 12
j_gene: TRBJ1-2
CDR3aa: ASSLDIGAYGYT

v_gene: TRBV7-6
len: 12
j_gene: TRBJ2-2
CDR3aa: ASSLASSAGELF

v_gene: TRBV5-5
len: 14
j_gene: TRBJ1-1
CDR3aa: ASSLAAGGLNTEAF

v_gene: TRBV7-9
len: 11
j_gene: TRBJ2-1
CDR3aa: ASSLRRGDEQF

v_gene: TRBV20-1
len: 12
j_gene: TRBJ1-1
CDR3aa: SARGASTNTEAF

v_gene: TRBV6-4
len: 11
j_gene: TRBJ1-5
CDR3aa: ASSVGSNQPQH

v_gene: TRBV5-1
len: 13
j_gene: TRBJ2-7
CDR3aa: ASSSATDRGSEQY

v_gene: TRBV7-2
len: 14
j_gene: TRBJ1-4
CDR3aa: ASSWKGGATSEKLF

v_gene: TRBV5-1
len: 12
j_gene: TRBJ1-5
CDR3aa: ASSLAAGVEPQH

v_gene: TRBV20-1
len: 10
j_gene: TRBJ2-1
CDR3aa: SARGTYNEQF

v_gene: TRBV20-1
len: 13
j_gene: TRBJ2-1
CDR3aa: SARGIGGTYNEQF

v_gene: TRBV7-2
len: 12
j_gene: TRBJ2-1
CDR3aa: ASTPSWRNNEQF

v_gene: TRBV12-3/TRBV12-4
len: 12
j_gene: TRBJ2-1
CDR3aa: ASTLQKAYNEQF

v_gene: TRBV20-1
len: 10
j_gene: TRBJ2-1
CDR3aa: SAALGGIEQF

v_gene: TRBV20-1
len: 12
j_gene: TRBJ2-3
CDR3aa: SARQGSRTDTQY

v_gene: TRBV27
len: 16
j_gene: TRBJ2-1
CDR3aa: ASSLSRTREGPRGEQF

v_gene: TRBV30
len: 11
j_gene: TRBJ2-7
CDR3aa: AWSVTGAYEQY

v_gene: TRBV7-2
len: 9
j_gene: TRBJ1-2
CDR3aa: ASSLLYGYT

v_gene: TRBV7-3
len: 13
j_gene: TRBJ2-3
CDR3aa: ASSLDYRDTDTQY

v_gene: TRBV6-5
len: 14
j_gene: TRBJ2-1
CDR3aa: ASSYRRTDSYNEQF